The rows below give T cell receptor beta chains drawn from one sample of a study of beta chain features in type 1 diabetes. Assay: immunoSEQ multiplex PCR; the TCRdb copy retains only in-frame clones and omits some. The table has around 290,000 clones, 7% to 9% seen once. The specimen sequenced was central memory CD4+ T cells from blood. All receptors derive from a woman aged 18-29 years in good health. Each CDR3 is given without its conserved first and last residue. The order of the fields is V gene, CDR3 protein.

TRBV28,ASSPGTTNSPLH
TRBV27,ASSFLQGEQY
TRBV2,ASSADRGGYT
TRBV2,ASSERSYGQGGYT
TRBV6-5,AVTGSSYEQY
TRBV7-9,ASSPQGELYNEQF
TRBV2,ASIVEGGYNEQF
TRBV7-2,ASSLVSWGKLNYGYT
TRBV4-2,ASSQGASYEQY
TRBV7-9,ASSTKPGQDTEAF
TRBV7-9,ASRSTGINTEAF